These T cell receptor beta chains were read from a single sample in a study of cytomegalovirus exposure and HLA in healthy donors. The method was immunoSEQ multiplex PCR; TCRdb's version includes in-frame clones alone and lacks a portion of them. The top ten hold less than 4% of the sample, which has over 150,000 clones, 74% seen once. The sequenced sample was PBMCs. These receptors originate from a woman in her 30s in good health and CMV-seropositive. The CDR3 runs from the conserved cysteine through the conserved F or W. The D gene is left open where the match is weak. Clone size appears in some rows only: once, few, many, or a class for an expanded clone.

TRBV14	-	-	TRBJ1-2	CASSPEGGGWYYGYTF	TGTGCCAGCAGCCCCGAAGGCGGAGGGTGGTACTATGGCTACACCTTC
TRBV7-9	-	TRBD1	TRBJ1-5	CASSSMTGLNQPQHF	TGTGCCAGCAGCTCCATGACAGGGCTCAATCAGCCCCAGCATTTT
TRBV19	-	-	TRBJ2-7	CASRQGNEQYF	TGTGCCAGTAGACAGGGAAACGAGCAGTACTTC
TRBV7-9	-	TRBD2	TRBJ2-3	CASSISGSSSDTQYF	TGTGCCAGCAGCATTAGCGGGAGTTCCTCAGATACGCAGTATTTT
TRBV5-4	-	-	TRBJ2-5	CASSLGRRIETQYF	TGTGCCAGCAGCTTGGGCCGGCGGATAGAGACCCAGTACTTC
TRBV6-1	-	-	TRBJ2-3	CASSESWGLADTQYF	TGTGCCAGCAGTGAAAGTTGGGGACTCGCAGATACGCAGTATTTT
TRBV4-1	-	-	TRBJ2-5	CASSQVRSVTQYF	TGCGCCAGCAGCCAAGTCCGGTCCGTGACCCAGTACTTC
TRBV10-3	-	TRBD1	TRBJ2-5	CAISDRGTGKETQYF	TGTGCCATCAGCGACAGGGGGACAGGCAAAGAGACCCAGTACTTC
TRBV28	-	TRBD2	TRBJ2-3	CASKLAGALDTQYF	TGTGCCAGCAAACTAGCGGGAGCACTAGATACGCAGTATTTT
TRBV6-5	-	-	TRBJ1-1	CASSGRTAGGVLAFF	TGTGCCAGCAGTGGCCGAACGGCCGGAGGAGTTCTAGCTTTCTTT
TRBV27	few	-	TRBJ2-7	CASSLSLGGYEQYF	TGTGCCAGCAGTTTATCACTCGGGGGCTACGAGCAGTACTTC
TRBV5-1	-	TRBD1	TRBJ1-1	CASRQGPATEAFF	TGCGCCAGCAGACAGGGGCCTGCGACTGAAGCTTTCTTT
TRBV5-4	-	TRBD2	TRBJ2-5	CASSKGTSGRGETQYF	TGTGCCAGCAGCAAAGGGACTAGCGGGAGAGGAGAGACCCAGTACTTC
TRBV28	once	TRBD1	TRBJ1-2	CASRGGRDRGLGYTF	TGTGCCAGCAGGGGGGGCCGGGACAGGGGGCTAGGCTACACCTTC
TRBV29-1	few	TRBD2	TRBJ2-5	CSVGGLREGRKVFGETQYF	TGCAGCGTTGGCGGGCTGCGGGAGGGCCGTAAAGTTTTTGGGGAGACCCAGTACTTC
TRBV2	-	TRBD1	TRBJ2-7	CASSPSLGQGTNEQYF	TGTGCCAGCAGTCCTTCGTTGGGACAGGGGACAAACGAGCAGTACTTC
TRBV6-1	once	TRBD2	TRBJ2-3	CASSEAGGLAGSSTDTQYF	TGTGCCAGCAGTGAAGCGGGGGGACTAGCGGGATCTAGCACAGATACGCAGTATTTT
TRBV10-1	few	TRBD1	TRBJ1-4	CASSDPGTGGEKLFF	TGCGCCAGCAGTGACCCCGGGACAGGCGGAGAAAAACTGTTTTTT
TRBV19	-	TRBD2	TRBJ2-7	CASSRAGGGYEQYF	TGTGCCAGTAGTAGAGCGGGAGGAGGGTACGAGCAGTACTTC
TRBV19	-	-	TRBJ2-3	CASSIDPGTDTQYF	TGTGCCAGTAGTATAGACCCGGGCACAGATACGCAGTATTTT
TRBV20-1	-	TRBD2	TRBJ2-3	CSALGTSGRIF	TGCAGTGCTTTGGGGACTAGCGGGAGAATATTT
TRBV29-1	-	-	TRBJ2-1	CSVGGPDPAQSEQFF	TGCAGCGTTGGGGGGCCTGACCCCGCTCAGAGCGAGCAGTTCTTC
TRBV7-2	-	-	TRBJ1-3	CASSLGQPRSGNTIYF	TGTGCCAGCAGCTTAGGACAGCCGCGCTCTGGAAACACCATATATTTT
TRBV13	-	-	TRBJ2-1	CASSAGRRAYNEQFF	TGTGCCAGCAGCGCGGGCAGGCGAGCCTACAATGAGCAGTTCTTC
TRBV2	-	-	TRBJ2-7	CASSSGKLEYEQYF	TGTGCCAGCAGCTCAGGGAAATTAGAGTACGAGCAGTACTTC
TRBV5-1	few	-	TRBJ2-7	CASSLEEGGTYEQYF	TGCGCCAGCAGCTTGGAGGAGGGTGGGACCTACGAGCAGTACTTC
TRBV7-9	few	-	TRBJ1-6	CASSPDTFSYNSPLHF	TGTGCCAGCAGCCCGGACACCTTCTCCTATAATTCACCCCTCCACTTT
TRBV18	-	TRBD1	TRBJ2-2	CASSPLPGQGATGELFF	TGTGCCAGCTCACCACTTCCTGGACAGGGGGCCACCGGGGAGCTGTTTTTT
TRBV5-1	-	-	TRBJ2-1	CASSLAESRLNNEQFF	TGCGCCAGCAGCTTGGCAGAATCACGCCTGAACAATGAGCAGTTCTTC
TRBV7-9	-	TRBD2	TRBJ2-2	CASSRTGTIIRITGELFF	TGTGCCAGCAGCCGAACCGGGACTATCATCAGAATCACCGGGGAGCTGTTTTTT
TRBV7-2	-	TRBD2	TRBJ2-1	CASSLTPSGRNEQFF	TGTGCCAGCAGCTTAACCCCTAGCGGGAGGAATGAGCAGTTCTTC
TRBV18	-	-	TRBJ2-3	CASSPLAQGSTDTQYF	TGTGCCAGCTCACCCCTGGCCCAGGGGAGCACAGATACGCAGTATTTT
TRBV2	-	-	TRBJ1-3	CASSSVHAGNTIYF	TGTGCCAGCAGCTCAGTCCACGCTGGAAACACCATATATTTT
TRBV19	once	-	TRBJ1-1	CASSIGGVTEAFF	TGTGCCAGTAGTATAGGAGGTGTCACTGAAGCTTTCTTT
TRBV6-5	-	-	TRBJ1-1	CASSYDSTNAEAFF	TGTGCCAGCAGTTATGACAGCACGAACGCTGAAGCTTTCTTT
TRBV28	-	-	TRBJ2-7	CATNGEKGPTYEQYF	TGTGCCACCAACGGGGAAAAGGGTCCAACCTACGAGCAGTACTTC
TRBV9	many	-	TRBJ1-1	CASSPAGMLTEAFF	TGTGCCAGCAGCCCCGCGGGGATGCTTACTGAAGCTTTCTTT
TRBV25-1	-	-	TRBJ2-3	CASSELAPTDTQYF	TGTGCCAGCAGTGAATTGGCCCCCACAGATACGCAGTATTTT
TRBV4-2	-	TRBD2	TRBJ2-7	CASSPGTSGRGSYEQYF	TGTGCCAGCAGCCCTGGGACTAGCGGGAGGGGTAGCTACGAGCAGTACTTC
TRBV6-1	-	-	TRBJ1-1	CASRITGNTEAFF	TGTGCCAGCAGAATAACAGGGAACACTGAAGCTTTCTTT
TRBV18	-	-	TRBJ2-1	CASSQRGSSSYNEQFF	TGTGCCAGCTCCCAACGGGGGTCATCCTCCTACAATGAGCAGTTCTTC
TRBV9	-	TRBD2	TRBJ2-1	CASSPLAGLNNEQFF	TGTGCCAGCAGCCCTCTAGCGGGCCTGAACAATGAGCAGTTCTTC
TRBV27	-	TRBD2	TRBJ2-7	CASSLRVAGGYEQYF	TGTGCCAGCAGTTTAAGGGTAGCGGGAGGATACGAGCAGTACTTC
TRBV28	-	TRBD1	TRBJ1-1	CASSFHRGGTEAFF	TGTGCCAGCAGTTTCCACAGGGGTGGCACTGAAGCGTTCTTT
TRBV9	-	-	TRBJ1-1	CASSTTGGAATEAFF	TGTGCCAGCAGCACGACGGGGGGAGCCGCCACTGAAGCTTTCTTT
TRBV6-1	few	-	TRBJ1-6	CASNEDSLNSPLHF	TGTGCCAGCAACGAAGACAGCCTTAATTCACCCCTCCACTTT
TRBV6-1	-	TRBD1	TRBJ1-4	CASSEHGTGNKKLFF	TGTGCCAGCAGTGAGCACGGGACAGGGAATAAAAAACTGTTTTTT
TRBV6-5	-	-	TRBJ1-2	CASSYSQGTYGYTF	TGTGCCAGCAGTTACTCCCAGGGGACCTATGGCTACACCTTC
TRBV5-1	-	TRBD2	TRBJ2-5	CASKGEGRQETQYF	TGCGCCAGCAAAGGGGAGGGCCGCCAAGAGACCCAGTACTTC
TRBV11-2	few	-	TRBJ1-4	CASNAGIRHEKLFF	TGTGCCAGCAACGCAGGGATCCGTCATGAAAAACTGTTTTTT
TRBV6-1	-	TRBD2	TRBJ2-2	CASSPRGGNTGELFF	TGTGCCAGCAGCCCCCGGGGGGGAAACACCGGGGAGCTGTTTTTT
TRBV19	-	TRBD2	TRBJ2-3	CASSATSGRITDTQYF	TGTGCCAGTAGTGCGACTAGCGGGAGGATCACAGATACGCAGTATTTT
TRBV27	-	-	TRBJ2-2	CASNQETGELFF	TGTGCCAGCAACCAGGAAACCGGGGAGCTGTTTTTT
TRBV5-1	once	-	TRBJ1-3	CASSFRGIDSGNTIYF	TGCGCCAGCAGCTTCAGGGGAATCGACTCTGGAAACACCATATATTTT
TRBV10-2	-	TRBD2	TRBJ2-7	CASIGPSGSYEQYF	TGCGCCAGCATCGGACCGAGCGGGAGCTACGAGCAGTACTTC